This T cell receptor (beta chain) was documented in a study of CD8 T cells in Susac syndrome. Study-level results: The study conceded that its TCR sequencing and HLA analysis involved relatively few individuals.

0.5 to 1 ug RNA was reverse transcribed with random hexamers. Coverage of TCR beta CDR3 amplification by immunoSEQ multiplex PCR extended to 54 Vbeta and 13 Jbeta. MiXCR, run by TCRdb on the immunoSEQ multiplex PCR reads, gives a single entry per CDR3 protein. This sample carries about 110,000 distinct CDR3 sequences, 90% to 98% of them seen once, and the ten largest clones take 0.09% to 0.1%. Trimming left V 0 bases short and J 13 bases short, with 7 bases between. Germline lookup yields CDR1 SGHDN and CDR2 FVKESK. The CDR3 covers 12 residues. CD8+ and CD4+ blood T cells underwent TCR beta sequencing. Isolation of CD8+ and CD4+ T cells was performed negatively, whereas enrichment of TEMRA cells was done by FACS. On this clonotype: The target antigen is unknown.

The sequence was collected from a human donor in good health. The chain carries TRBV14 and TRBJ1-6; no clear D. Sequencing was carried out using CD4+ T cells from PBMCs. The CDR3 region has the DNA TGTGCCAGCAGCCAAGACATTGGCCCCCTCCACTTT. Translated: CASSQDIGPLHF.